Below are 31 T cell receptor beta chains sequenced from a single sample in a study of blood T cell repertoires in COVID-19. The assay was immunoSEQ multiplex PCR, and TCRdb's table has in-frame clones only and misses some. This table has under 200,000 clones, about 90% appearing once. Specimen: peripheral blood. These receptors all come from a man between 18 and 35 years old with active or convalescent COVID-19.

The V call is TRBV29-1, the J call TRBJ2-1, with D hard to call. Germline CDR1 SQVTM, CDR2 ANQGSEA. The CDR3 covers 15 residues. V was cut by 2 bases and J by 2 bases, with 13 bases left in between. CDR3 DNA sequence: TGCAGCGTTGAATGGGCGCATCGTCCCTACAATGAGCAGTTCTTC. The encoded protein is CSVEWAHRPYNEQFF.

V gene TRBV7-8 combines with J gene TRBJ1-1, with TRBD1 identical over 9 bases. The CDR3 is 19 residues long. Germline V gene sequence: CDR1 SGHVS, CDR2 FQNEAQ. After removal of 4 bases from V and 4 bases from J, the junction contained 19 bases not matched to a gene. CDR3 coding DNA: TGTGCCAGCAGCTCCGGTTGGGGACAGGGTATCTCATCCTCCACTGAAGCTTTCTTT. Protein: CASSSGWGQGISSSTEAFF. The entire variable domain, with the rest obtained from reference TRBV7-8 and TRBJ1-1, is as follows: GAGVSQSPRYKVAKRGQDVALRCDPISGHVSLFWYQQALGQGPEFLTYFQNEAQLDKSGLPSDRFFAERPEGSVSTLKIQRTQQEDSAVYLCASSSGWGQGISSSTEAFFGQGTRLTVV.

The chain combines TRBV29-1 with TRBJ2-1; 8 nucleotides line up with TRBD2. The germline V gene encodes CDR1 SQVTM and CDR2 ANQGSEA. V lost 8 bases and J lost 4; bases outside the gene matches: 10. There are 14 residues in the CDR3. The DNA of the CDR3 is TGCAGCTCTTACGGAACTAGCGGTTACAATGAGCAGTTCTTC. It encodes CSSYGTSGYNEQFF.

The gene calls are TRBV27 and TRBJ2-1, with 7 bases that match TRBD1. This CDR3 spans 14 amino acids. Unmatched junction bases numbered 7, after V lost 4 bases and J lost 7 bases. Germline loops: CDR1 MNHEY, CDR2 SMNVEV (reference sequence). CDR3 sequence: CASSSIPGQNEQFF. The CDR3 DNA reads TGTGCCAGCAGTTCAATTCCGGGACAGAATGAGCAGTTCTTC.

The chain uses TRBV13 and TRBJ1-2; D call uncertain. Germline CDR1 PRHDT, CDR2 FYEKMQ (reference sequence). There are 13 residues in the CDR3. The V and J ends lost 4 bases and 4 bases respectively, with 10 bases between them. The CDR3 loop reads CASSSIFSYGYTF. The CDR3 DNA is TGTGCCAGCAGCTCCATATTCAGCTATGGCTACACCTTC.

This chain joins TRBV15 and TRBJ1-4, with a possible D match to TRBD1 (5 bases). The V gene's germline CDR1 is LNHNV and CDR2 YYDKDF (reference sequence). Trimming left V 0 bases short and J 10 bases short, with 15 bases between. CDR3 length equals 15 residues. The CDR3 loop is CATSRETGPLGKLFF. The DNA for the CDR3 is TGTGCCACCAGCAGAGAAACAGGCCCCCTCGGAAAACTGTTTTTT. Complete variable domain (other parts from reference TRBV15 and TRBJ1-4): DAMVIQNPRYQVTQFGKPVTLSCSQTLNHNVMYWYQQKSSQAPKLLFHYYDKDFNNEADTPDNFQSRRPNTSFCFLDIRSPGLGDTAMYLCATSRETGPLGKLFFGSGTQLSVL.

This clone was counted a few times. V usage is TRBV5-1 and J usage is TRBJ1-2; D unresolved. CDR1 is SGHRS, CDR2 YFSETQ, per germline. The CDR3 loop spans 13 amino acids. Trimming stripped 0 bases from V and 2 bases from J, with 5 bases between. The CDR3 DNA follows: TGCGCCAGCAGCTTGGACAGCAACTATGGCTACACCTTC. This sequence encodes CASSLDSNYGYTF.

This clone occurred once. The rearrangement joins TRBV10-1 to TRBJ1-3, with D unclear. This CDR3 is 17 amino acids long. Germline assignment: CDR1 WNHNN and CDR2 SYGVQD (reference sequence). V lost 2 bases and J 8 bases, leaving 22 bases between the germline ends. The chain's CDR3 is CASSENRGFSVEDTIYF. The CDR3 nucleotides are TGCGCCAGCAGTGAGAACCGCGGGTTTTCAGTTGAGGACACCATATATTTT.

To note about this clone: This same CDR3 is encoded by further DNA sequences in the sample. The V and J genes are TRBV7-9 and TRBJ2-7, with a tentative D call TRBD2 (5 bases). This CDR3 is 14 amino acids long. The V gene lost 0 bases and the J gene lost 0 bases, with 6 bases spanning the gap. Germline V CDR1 and CDR2: SEHNR, FQNEAQ (reference sequence). In DNA, the CDR3 is TGTGCCAGCAGCTTAGCAGGGAGCTCCTACGAGCAGTACTTC. This translates into CASSLAGSSYEQYF. The complete variable domain, with remaining parts taken from reference TRBV7-9 and TRBJ2-7, reads DTGVSQNPRHKITKRGQNVTFRCDPISEHNRLYWYRQTLGQGPEFLTYFQNEAQLEKSRLLSDRFSAERPKGSFSTLEIQRTEQGDSAMYLCASSLAGSSYEQYFGPGTRLTVT.

The chain has TRBV4-1 and TRBJ2-1; 7 nucleotides agree with TRBD1. Germline CDR1 MGHRA, CDR2 YSYEKL. This CDR3 has 15 amino acids. Losses at the gene ends were 4 bases for V and 0 bases for J; bases not matched to a gene: 3. The CDR3, as DNA: TGCGCCAGCAGCCTGACAGGGAGCTCCTACAATGAGCAGTTCTTC. Translation: CASSLTGSSYNEQFF.

This clone was counted once. The rearrangement uses TRBV19 and TRBJ1-4; TRBD1 is a possible D gene (5 bases). Deletions cut 5 bases from V and 0 bases from J, with 19 bases between. Germline CDR1 LNHDA, CDR2 SQIVND (reference sequence). The length of the CDR3 is 18 residues. The CDR3 DNA reads as TGTGCCAGTAGTCCGAGAATAATAGACAGTGCAACTAATGAAAAACTGTTTTTT. Translated, it gives CASSPRIIDSATNEKLFF.

The chain recombines TRBV11-2 with TRBJ1-1, with TRBD1 identical over 9 bases. Losses at the gene ends were 5 bases for V and 7 bases for J; bases not matched to a gene: 5. This CDR3 contains 13 residues. Germline lookup yields CDR1 SGHAT and CDR2 FQNNGV. The CDR3 sequence: CASSQGQGIEAFF. CDR3 bases: TGTGCCAGCAGCCAAGGACAGGGGATTGAAGCTTTCTTT.

The chain combines TRBV6-2 or TRBV6-3 with TRBJ2-1; 10 nucleotides align to TRBD2. The ends lost 5 bases at V and 3 bases at J; junction bases unmatched: 4. Germline assignment: CDR1 MNHEY and CDR2 SVGEGT. This CDR3 region has 15 residues. The CDR3 region is CASSDTSGVYNEQFF. The CDR3 DNA reads as TGTGCCAGCAGTGATACTAGCGGGGTCTACAATGAGCAGTTCTTC.

This clone turned up a few times. The genes are TRBV28 and TRBJ2-1; 13 bases agree with TRBD2. This CDR3 spans 16 amino acids. Per the germline V gene, CDR1 is MDHEN and CDR2 is SYDVKM. Germline trimming cut 7 bases from V and 4 bases from J; bases unmatched to any gene: 7. The CDR3 coding sequence is TGTGCCAGCACCGGCGCACTAGCGGGAGGGTACAATGAGCAGTTCTTC. Amino acid sequence: CASTGALAGGYNEQFF. Variable domain in full (rest from reference TRBV28 and TRBJ2-1): DVKVTQSSRYLVKRTGEKVFLECVQDMDHENMFWYRQDPGLGLRLIYFSYDVKMKEKGDIPEGYSVSREKKERFSLILESASTNQTSMYLCASTGALAGGYNEQFFGPGTRLTVL.

The V call is TRBV6-6, the J call TRBJ2-5; 7 nucleotides line up with TRBD2. From germline, CDR1 is MNHNY and CDR2 SVGAGI (reference sequence). The J segment lost 1 base and the V segment lost 5 bases, leaving 4 bases of the junction unmatched. This CDR3 spans 14 amino acids. In DNA form, the CDR3 reads TGTGCCAGCAGTCCGGGACTACCCCAAGAGACCCAGTACTTC. This translates into CASSPGLPQETQYF.

The V gene is TRBV5-6, the J gene TRBJ1-3, with a tentative D call TRBD1 (6 bases). Germline V gives CDR1 SGHDT, CDR2 YYEEEE. The CDR3 is 15 residues long. V was shortened by 4 bases and J by 2 bases, with 13 bases between the two germline ends. In DNA, the CDR3 is TGTGCCAGCAGCCAAACGGGGGGCGCTGGAAACACCATATATTTT. Its translation: CASSQTGGAGNTIYF.

This chain joins TRBV6-5 and TRBJ1-6; 8 nucleotides agree with TRBD1. V trimming: 5 bases; J trimming: 10 bases; junction bases outside the gene matches: 10. This CDR3 comprises 15 residues. Germline V gene sequence: CDR1 MNHEY, CDR2 SVGAGI. This CDR3 reads CASSRFGQGSSPLHF. The CDR3 DNA reads TGTGCCAGCAGTCGCTTTGGACAGGGTAGCTCACCCCTCCACTTT.

The V gene is TRBV12-3 or TRBV12-4, the J gene TRBJ2-2, with a weak D call TRBD2 (5 bases). This CDR3 has 12 amino acids. Trimming left V 7 bases short and J 5 bases short, with 8 bases between. The CDR3, as DNA: TGTGCCAGCAAAAGGGAGACCGGGGAGCTGTTTTTT. It specifies CASKRETGELFF.

The chain has TRBV6-5 and TRBJ2-7; D uncertain. Trimming left V 4 bases short and J 2 bases short, with 12 bases between. Germline-derived CDR1 and CDR2 are MNHEY and SVGAGI. The CDR3 spans 14 residues. CDR3 sequence (DNA): TGTGCCAGCAGTTCCCCCCCGGGTACCTACGAGCAGTACTTC. It codes for CASSSPPGTYEQYF.

The genes are TRBV9 and TRBJ2-2; the D gene is possibly TRBD2 (5 bases). Trimming removed 3 bases at V and 5 bases at J, with 11 bases between. Germline CDR1 is SGDLS and CDR2 is YYNGEE. The CDR3 consists of 14 residues. The CDR3 nucleotides read TGTGCCAGCAGCGCGGGGAGTGGTACCGGGGAGCTGTTTTTT. Its protein product is CASSAGSGTGELFF.

V is TRBV6-1 and J is TRBJ1-2; weak D call: TRBD1 (6 bases). The CDR3 consists of 14 residues. The V and J ends lost 2 bases and 0 bases respectively, with 7 bases between them. The germline CDR1 and CDR2 sequences are MNHNS and SASEGT. CDR3 DNA: TGTGCCAGCAGTGAATGGGGGCCTAACTATGGCTACACCTTC. Its protein product is CASSEWGPNYGYTF.

The gene calls are TRBV12-3 or TRBV12-4 and TRBJ1-5; D is uncertain. Between the trimmed V and J ends, which lost 5 bases and 3 bases, there was a span of 5 bases. This CDR3 contains 12 residues. CDR3 sequence (DNA): TGTGCCAGCAGTCAGATCAATCAGCCCCAGCATTTT. This translates into CASSQINQPQHF.

This sequence joins TRBV29-1 and TRBJ2-3; no definite D call. CDR3 size: 14 residues. V was cut by 3 bases and J by 0 bases, with 10 bases left in between. Germline-derived CDR1 and CDR2 are SQVTM and ANQGSEA. CDR3 protein: CSVDDVASTDTQYF. The CDR3 nucleotides are TGCAGCGTTGATGACGTAGCTAGCACAGATACGCAGTATTTT.

The rearrangement joins TRBV29-1 to TRBJ2-3, with TRBD2 matching over 9 bases. Trimming took 4 bases from V and 4 from J; bases not matched to a gene: 12. Germline V gives CDR1 SQVTM, CDR2 ANQGSEA. CDR3 size: 16 residues. DNA for the CDR3: TGCAGCGTTGTTCCAGCGCGGGGGGGCGCGGCAGATACGCAGTATTTT. Translation: CSVVPARGGAADTQYF.

The J gene is TRBJ1-1, the V gene TRBV28; D is undetermined. Trimming left V 8 bases short and J 4 bases short, with 11 bases between. This CDR3 region has 12 residues. Germline CDR1 is MDHEN and CDR2 is SYDVKM. The CDR3 coding sequence is TGTGCCAGCCGATTTAGCGTCACTGAAGCTTTCTTT. Amino acid sequence: CASRFSVTEAFF.

V is TRBV29-1 and J is TRBJ1-1; TRBD1 agrees at 8 bases. There are 13 residues in the CDR3. Per germline, CDR1 SQVTM and CDR2 ANQGSEA. V was clipped by 4 bases and J by 4 bases; unmatched bases: 5. For the CDR3, the DNA is TGCAGCGTTGTGCAGGGGGCCTCCACTGAAGCTTTCTTT. Translated: CSVVQGASTEAFF.

CDR3 amino acids: CASSPPYSAGAAYEQYF. CDR3 nucleotide sequence: TGTGCCAGCTCACCACCGTATTCCGCGGGGGCCGCCTACGAGCAGTACTTC. V gene TRBV18 combines with J gene TRBJ2-7, with D tentatively TRBD2 (7 bases). The CDR3 runs to 17 residues. V lost 0 bases, J lost 2 bases, and 17 bases lay in between. Germline lookup yields CDR1 KGHSH and CDR2 LQKENI.

The rearrangement links TRBV19 to TRBJ2-2; D might be TRBD1 (5 bases). CDR1 and CDR2 (germline): LNHDA, SQIVND (reference sequence). The CDR3 totals 17 residues. V lost 1 base and J 1 base, leaving 13 bases between the germline ends. CDR3 residues: CASSIVGRQRNTGELFF. CDR3 DNA sequence: TGTGCCAGTAGTATAGTAGGTAGACAGAGGAACACCGGGGAGCTGTTTTTT.

The chain is built from TRBV7-8 and TRBJ1-3, with a tentative D call TRBD1 (5 bases). CDR3 length: 15 residues. V lost 2 bases to trimming and J lost 4 bases, with 12 bases between them. CDR1 SGHVS and CDR2 FQNEAQ come from the germline V gene. The CDR3 here is CASSLSGTYGNTIYF. The CDR3 DNA follows: TGTGCCAGCAGCTTATCCGGGACTTACGGAAACACCATATATTTT.

This chain links TRBV19 with TRBJ2-3; TRBD2 might be the D (6 bases). V was cut by 5 bases and J by 0 bases, with 15 bases left in between. Per the germline V gene, CDR1 is LNHDA and CDR2 is SQIVND (reference sequence). The CDR3 has 16 amino acids. The CDR3 is CASSFLAASSTDTQYF. The CDR3 coding sequence is TGTGCCAGTAGTTTCTTAGCGGCATCTAGCACAGATACGCAGTATTTT.

This rearrangement joins TRBV5-5 to TRBJ1-2; no definite D call. The germline V gene has CDR1 SGHKS and CDR2 YYEKEE (reference sequence). This CDR3 comprises 14 residues. V lost 1 base and J 2 bases, leaving 9 bases between the germline ends. CDR3 DNA: TGTGCCAGCAGCTTGTTGTCGGGAAACTATGGCTACACCTTC. Its translation: CASSLLSGNYGYTF. Full variable domain (remainder filled in from reference TRBV5-5 and TRBJ1-2): DAGVTQSPTHLIKTRGQQVTLRCSPISGHKSVSWYQQVLGQGPQFIFQYYEKEERGRGNFPDRFSARQFPNYSSELNVNALLLGDSALYLCASSLLSGNYGYTFGSGTRLTVV.